Shown below are 28 T cell receptor beta chains from a single sample sequenced in a study of T-cell memory formation after mild COVID-19. TCRdb reprocessed the 5' RACE reads via MiXCR and lists one record per CDR3 protein. This table has hundreds of thousands of distinct CDR3 sequences, roughly 20% appearing once. The sample comprised PBMCs or a T cell subset sorted from them (not recorded which). The origin of the receptors is an adult woman who had mild COVID-19 (a few samples of this study predate the infection). Cell type and time point are not known.

This clonotype occurred a few times. V usage is TRBV7-3 and J usage is TRBJ2-3, with no clear D. CDR1 is SGHTA, CDR2 FQGTGA, per germline. This CDR3 has 13 residues. Deletions cut 2 bases from V and 6 bases from J, with 9 bases between. The CDR3 spells CASSLGSFDTQYF. CDR3 DNA sequence: TGTGCCAGCAGCTTAGGTTCCTTTGATACGCAGTATTTT.

In its sample, this clonotype was seen a few times. This chain joins TRBV12-3 or TRBV12-4 and TRBJ1-2; D gene unclear. Trimming left V 6 bases short and J 4 bases short, with 9 bases between. The length of the CDR3 is 12 residues. The DNA of the CDR3 is TGTGCCAGCAGCCGGACCCTCTATGGCTACACCTTC. Protein product: CASSRTLYGYTF.

The genes are TRBV11-2 and TRBJ1-1; D is uncertain. The CDR3 covers 17 residues. V was shortened by 4 bases and J by 1 base, with 19 bases between the two germline ends. Germline loops: CDR1 SGHAT, CDR2 FQNNGV. The CDR3 DNA sequence: TGTGCCAGCAGCTCAAGAGGGCGAGCCGGTTGGAACACTGAAGCTTTCTTT. Its translation: CASSSRGRAGWNTEAFF. Filled out from reference TRBV11-2 and TRBJ1-1, the complete variable domain reads EAGVAQSPRYKIIEKRQSVAFWCNPISGHATLYWYQQILGQGPKLLIQFQNNGVVDDSQLPKDRFSAERLKGVDSTLKIQPAKLEDSAVYLCASSSRGRAGWNTEAFFGQGTRLTVV.

This clonotype was seen a handful of times. This chain links TRBV7-2 with TRBJ2-7; 7 bases agree with TRBD2. The V gene's germline CDR1 is SGHTA and CDR2 FQGNSA. The CDR3 runs to 14 residues. J was trimmed by 4 bases and V by 4 bases; bases with no gene match: 7. This chain's CDR3 is CASSYGLGGYEQYF. DNA of the CDR3: TGTGCCAGCAGCTACGGACTAGGTGGATACGAGCAGTACTTC.

This clonotype was seen only a few times. The chain is built from TRBV9 and TRBJ2-1; the D call may be TRBD1 or TRBD2 (5 bases each). This CDR3 contains 18 residues. Germline CDR1 and CDR2: SGDLS and YYNGEE. V dropped 0 bases and J dropped 5 bases, with 21 bases sitting between them. For the CDR3, the DNA is TGTGCCAGCAGCGTAGCCGGTTTAGTGGGGATGGGGGACAATGAGCAGTTCTTC. Its protein is CASSVAGLVGMGDNEQFF.

This clonotype was counted a few times. The J gene is TRBJ2-1, the V gene TRBV7-9; 16 bases align to TRBD2. J lost 7 bases, V lost 5 bases, and 5 bases had no gene match. Germline V CDR1 and CDR2: SEHNR, FQNEAQ (reference sequence). The CDR3 is 16 amino acids. DNA of the CDR3: TGTGCCAGCAGCACGGGACTAGCGGGGGGGCAGAATGAGCAGTTCTTC. Protein sequence: CASSTGLAGGQNEQFF.

The chain employs TRBV24-1 and TRBJ2-2; TRBD2 agrees at 15 bases. Germline values: CDR1 KGHDR, CDR2 SFDVKD. The ends lost 3 bases at V and 7 bases at J; junction bases unmatched: 2. CDR3 length equals 16 residues. The CDR3, as DNA: TGTGCCACCAGTGATCAGGGACTAGCGGGAGGCGGGGAGCTGTTTTTT. It codes for CATSDQGLAGGGELFF.

This clonotype was found a few times. V usage is TRBV3-1 and J usage is TRBJ1-5, with 9 nucleotides matching TRBD1. The germline CDR1 and CDR2 sequences are LGHDT and YNNKEL (reference sequence). The J segment lost 15 bases and the V segment lost 4 bases, leaving 7 bases of the junction unmatched. CDR3 length: 12 amino acids. CDR3 sequence reads: CASSPGTGKLHF. CDR3 bases: TGTGCCAGCAGCCCCGGGACAGGGAAATTGCATTTT.

The chain joins TRBV12-3 or TRBV12-4 to TRBJ2-1; TRBD2 matches at 10 bases. The CDR3 sequence is 14 residues long. V trimming: 7 bases; J trimming: 4 bases; junction bases outside the gene matches: 4. CDR3 bases: TGTGCCAGCAATAGCGGGGGGTCTTACAATGAGCAGTTCTTC. Residues: CASNSGGSYNEQFF.

The chain is built from TRBV2 and TRBJ1-1, with D maybe TRBD1 (5 bases). V dropped 10 bases and J dropped 1 base, with 16 bases sitting between them. CDR1 is SNHLY and CDR2 is FYNNEI in the germline V gene. The CDR3 has 14 residues. The CDR3 DNA reads as TGTGCCACCACACCGGGACCCGCGAACACTGAAGCTTTCTTT. It specifies CATTPGPANTEAFF.

This clonotype was seen only a few times. This chain connects TRBV5-8 to TRBJ2-3; 9 bases map to TRBD1. V was clipped by 4 bases and J by 7 bases; unmatched bases: 7. The CDR3 extends over 14 amino acids. The V gene's germline CDR1 is SGHTS and CDR2 YDEGEE. The chain's CDR3 is CASSVTGGANTQYF. CDR3 in DNA: TGTGCCAGCAGCGTGACAGGGGGGGCGAATACGCAGTATTTT.

The table lists this clonotype with a count of one. The chain is built from TRBV4-2 and TRBJ1-1; D uncertain. V was clipped by 1 base and J by 5 bases, with 20 bases between them. The CDR3 runs to 17 residues. Germline V gene lookup returns CDR1 LGHNA and CDR2 YNFKEQ. CDR3 nucleotide sequence: TGTGCCAGCAGCCAAGTGGGCTCTCCAGCGTTGGGAACTGAAGCTTTCTTT. Protein sequence: CASSQVGSPALGTEAFF.

This clonotype was found a few times. The chain combines TRBV27 with TRBJ2-7; TRBD2 matches at 11 bases. V shed 7 bases, J shed 5 bases, and the junction held 10 bases outside the gene matches. The germline CDR1 and CDR2 sequences are MNHEY and SMNVEV (reference sequence). CDR3 length: 15 residues. The CDR3 reads CASTGSGRARNEQYF. The CDR3 DNA follows: TGTGCCAGCACCGGTAGCGGGAGGGCCCGCAACGAGCAGTACTTC.

The chain combines TRBV4-3 with TRBJ2-1; D may correspond to TRBD1 or TRBD2 (5 bases each). Between the trimmed V and J ends, which lost 5 bases and 7 bases, there was a span of 12 bases. CDR1 and CDR2 from the germline V gene are LGHNA and YSLEER. The length of the CDR3 is 13 residues. The CDR3 DNA follows: TGCGCCAGCAGCGGGACCCGCACGAATGAGCAGTTCTTC. This sequence encodes CASSGTRTNEQFF.

V gene TRBV11-2 combines with J gene TRBJ2-3; 7 bases map to TRBD1. The V and J ends lost 1 base and 0 bases, in that order; junction bases with no gene match: 25. CDR3 length equals 23 residues. Germline V gene lookup returns CDR1 SGHAT and CDR2 FQNNGV. CDR3 in amino acids: CASSLGPYGDSPPQIVSTDTQYF. The CDR3 region has the DNA TGTGCCAGCAGCTTAGGACCCTATGGGGACAGCCCGCCCCAGATCGTTAGCACAGATACGCAGTATTTT.

This clonotype was seen a handful of times. The rearrangement uses TRBV12-3 or TRBV12-4 and TRBJ2-4; TRBD2 is a possible D gene (5 bases). The V gene lost 3 bases and the J gene lost 1 base, with 7 bases spanning the gap. CDR3 length equals 14 residues. The CDR3 DNA follows: TGTGCCAGCAGTTTGGGAGTGGCCAAAAACATTCAGTACTTC. This sequence encodes CASSLGVAKNIQYF.

The chain links TRBV4-2 to TRBJ2-5; 8 nucleotides match TRBD1. The germline gives CDR1 LGHNA, CDR2 YNFKEQ. The V gene end was trimmed by 4 bases and the J gene end by 4 bases; junction bases not matched to a gene: 11. This CDR3 contains 16 residues. This CDR3 reads CASSPYRGNERETQYF. CDR3 DNA sequence: TGTGCCAGCAGCCCCTACAGGGGGAATGAGCGAGAGACCCAGTACTTC.

This clonotype occurred once. The chain is built from TRBV14 and TRBJ1-2; D uncertain. The V gene lost 2 bases and the J gene lost 4 bases, with 11 bases spanning the gap. Germline V CDR1 and CDR2: SGHDN, FVKESK. This CDR3 is 14 amino acids long. CDR3 amino acids: CASSQYHGSYGYTF. CDR3 nucleotides: TGTGCCAGCAGCCAATATCACGGCTCCTATGGCTACACCTTC. Full variable domain (remainder filled in from reference TRBV14 and TRBJ1-2): EAGVTQFPSHSVIEKGQTVTLRCDPISGHDNLYWYRRVMGKEIKFLLHFVKESKQDESGMPNNRFLAERTGGTYSTLKVQPAELEDSGVYFCASSQYHGSYGYTFGSGTRLTVV.

This clonotype was recorded at least ten times. This rearrangement joins TRBV2 to TRBJ2-2; the D is unclear. Germline CDR1 is SNHLY and CDR2 is FYNNEI. This CDR3 comprises 14 residues. Trimming pared 11 bases from V and 2 bases from J, leaving 15 bases between. The CDR3 DNA reads as TGTGCCTATAGCCAGCGAGCTAACACCGGGGAGCTGTTTTTT. The encoded protein is CAYSQRANTGELFF.

The V gene is TRBV29-1, the J gene TRBJ2-7, with no clear D. V was clipped by 7 bases and J by 2 bases, with 12 bases between them. Looked up from germline, CDR1 is SQVTM and CDR2 is ANQGSEA. The CDR3 contains 12 residues. CDR3 in amino acids: CSAIDLPYEQYF. Here the CDR3 DNA reads TGCAGCGCAATAGACCTTCCCTACGAGCAGTACTTC.

V and J are TRBV7-9 and TRBJ2-5; D uncertain. This CDR3 has 13 residues. V was clipped by 5 bases and J by 5 bases, with 12 bases between them. Germline lookup yields CDR1 SEHNR and CDR2 FQNEAQ (reference sequence). The DNA of the CDR3 is TGTGCCAGCAGCCCTTTATTTACGGAGACCCAGTACTTC. Translation: CASSPLFTETQYF.

This clonotype has more than one count but fewer than ten. V usage is TRBV7-2 and J usage is TRBJ2-1; the D gene is possibly TRBD2 (5 bases). Germline loops: CDR1 SGHTA, CDR2 FQGNSA. Trimming shortened V by 1 base and J by 15 bases, and 16 bases separated the two germline ends. This CDR3 is built from 13 residues. The CDR3 bases are TGTGCCAGCAGCTTAGTTGTTTTCGGGGTATTGTTCTTC. Its protein product is CASSLVVFGVLFF.

The V call is TRBV4-2, the J call TRBJ2-1; 7 bases fit TRBD1. Germline V gene sequence: CDR1 LGHNA, CDR2 YNFKEQ. CDR3 size: 15 residues. Losses at the gene ends were 0 bases for V and 1 base for J; bases not matched to a gene: 0. CDR3 loop: CASSQETGSYNEQFF. Written as DNA, the CDR3 is TGTGCCAGCAGCCAAGAGACAGGGTCCTACAATGAGCAGTTCTTC.

There are many counts of this clonotype. The chain combines TRBV3-1 with TRBJ2-6; D unresolved. CDR1 LGHDT and CDR2 YNNKEL come from the germline V gene (reference sequence). The CDR3 is 16 amino acids. V was cut by 1 base and J by 0 bases, with 7 bases left in between. The chain's CDR3 is CASSQVVGSGANVLTF. The CDR3 DNA follows: TGTGCCAGCAGCCAAGTCGTAGGCTCTGGGGCCAACGTCCTGACTTTC.

This clonotype was detected a few times. The rearrangement joins TRBV3-1 to TRBJ2-6; D unclear. CDR3 size: 18 residues. CDR1 is LGHDT and CDR2 is YNNKEL in the germline V gene (reference sequence). V lost 4 bases, J lost 0 bases, and 16 bases lay in between. The CDR3 DNA reads as TGTGCCAGCAGCCCCCAGTACAGAGCCTCCTCTGGGGCCAACGTCCTGACTTTC. This encodes CASSPQYRASSGANVLTF.

There are a few counts of this clonotype. The chain couples TRBV5-1 to TRBJ1-1, with D maybe TRBD1 (6 bases). The CDR3 has 16 residues. V gave up 0 bases and J gave up 3 bases, with 15 bases separating them. Per the germline V gene, CDR1 is SGHRS and CDR2 is YFSETQ. Here the CDR3 reads CASSLELSGVDTEAFF. CDR3 nucleotide sequence: TGCGCCAGCAGCTTGGAGCTCTCAGGGGTGGACACTGAAGCTTTCTTT.

The chain recombines TRBV18 with TRBJ2-1; 8 nucleotides agree with TRBD1. Germline V gene sequence: CDR1 KGHSH, CDR2 LQKENI. The V gene end was trimmed by 2 bases and the J gene end by 7 bases; junction bases not matched to a gene: 10. CDR3 length: 16 amino acids. CDR3 DNA sequence: TGTGCCAGCTCACCATACTCCAGGACAGGGAAGAATGAGCAGTTCTTC. Encoded protein: CASSPYSRTGKNEQFF.

V gene TRBV7-9 combines with J gene TRBJ2-1; 9 bases match TRBD1. Germline CDR1 SEHNR, CDR2 FQNEAQ (reference sequence). The CDR3 spans 14 residues. V was clipped by 7 bases and J by 6 bases; unmatched bases: 7. The CDR3 DNA is TGTGCCAGCAAACCGGGACAGGGAACCAATGAGCAGTTCTTC. This codes for CASKPGQGTNEQFF.